This T cell receptor beta chain was obtained from a study of blood T cell repertoires in COVID-19. This CDR3 comprises 12 residues. Germline CDR1 reads SGHNT; CDR2 reads YYREEE (reference sequence). V lost 2 bases and J 6 bases, leaving 6 bases between the germline ends. The assay was immunoSEQ multiplex PCR, and TCRdb's table has in-frame clones only and misses some. Found here are 150,000 to 200,000 clones, 70% to 85% of them singletons; the top ten hold about 20%. This chain links TRBV5-4 with TRBJ1-5, with D uncertain. Sequences were obtained from peripheral blood. This receptor was identified in a woman over 75 with acute or convalescent COVID-19. The CDR3 nucleotides read TGTGCCAGCAGCTTTTACGGTCAGCCCCAGCATTTT. Amino acid sequence: CASSFYGQPQHF.